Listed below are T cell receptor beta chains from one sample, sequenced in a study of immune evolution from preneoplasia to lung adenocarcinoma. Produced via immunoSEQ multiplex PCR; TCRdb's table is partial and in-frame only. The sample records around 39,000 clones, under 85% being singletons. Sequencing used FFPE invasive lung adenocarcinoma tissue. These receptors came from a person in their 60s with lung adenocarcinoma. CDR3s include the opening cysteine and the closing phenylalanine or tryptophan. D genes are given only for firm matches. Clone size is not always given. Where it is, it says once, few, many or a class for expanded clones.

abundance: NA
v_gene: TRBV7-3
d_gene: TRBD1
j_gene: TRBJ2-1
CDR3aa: CASSTPGGPNNEQFF
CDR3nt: TGTGCCAGCAGCACCCCAGGGGGCCCTAACAATGAGCAGTTCTTC

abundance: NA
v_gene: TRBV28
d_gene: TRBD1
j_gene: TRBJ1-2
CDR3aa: CASSPGQERYGYTF
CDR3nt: TGTGCCAGCAGTCCCGGACAGGAACGGTATGGCTACACCTTC

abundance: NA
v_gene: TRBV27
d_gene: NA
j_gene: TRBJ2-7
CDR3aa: CASSLKAPGGASYEQYF
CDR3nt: TGTGCCAGCAGTTTAAAGGCTCCTGGCGGGGCCTCCTACGAGCAGTACTTC

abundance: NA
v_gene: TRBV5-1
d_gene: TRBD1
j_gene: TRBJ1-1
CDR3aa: CASREQGSSTEAFF
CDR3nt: TGCGCCAGCAGGGAACAGGGGTCCTCGACTGAAGCTTTCTTT

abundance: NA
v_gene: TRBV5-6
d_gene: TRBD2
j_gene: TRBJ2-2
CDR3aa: CASSKSGRINGELFF
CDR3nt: TGTGCCAGCAGCAAAAGCGGGAGAATAAATGGGGAGCTGTTTTTT

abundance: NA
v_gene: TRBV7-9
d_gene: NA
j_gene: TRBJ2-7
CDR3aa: CASSLRRGIYEQYF
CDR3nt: TGTGCCAGCAGCTTACGCAGGGGCATCTACGAGCAGTACTTC

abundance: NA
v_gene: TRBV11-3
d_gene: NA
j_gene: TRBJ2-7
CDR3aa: CASSLVAGTFYSYEQYF
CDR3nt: TGTGCCAGCAGCTTAGTTGCCGGGACCTTTTACTCCTACGAGCAGTACTTC

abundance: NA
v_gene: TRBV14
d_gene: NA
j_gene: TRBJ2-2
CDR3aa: CASSRFNTGELFF
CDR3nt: TGTGCCAGCAGCCGATTTAACACCGGGGAGCTGTTTTTT

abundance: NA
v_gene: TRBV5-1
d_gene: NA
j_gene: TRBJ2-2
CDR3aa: CASSPVAGPRGTGELFF
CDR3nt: TGCGCCAGCAGCCCGGTGGCCGGGCCTCGAGGGACCGGGGAGCTGTTTTTT

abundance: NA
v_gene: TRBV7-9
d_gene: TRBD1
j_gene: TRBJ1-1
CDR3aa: CASSWTGEAEAFF
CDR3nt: TGTGCCAGCAGTTGGACAGGGGAGGCTGAAGCTTTCTTT

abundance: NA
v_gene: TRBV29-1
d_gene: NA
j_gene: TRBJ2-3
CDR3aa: CSVEVQRSTDTQYF
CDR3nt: TGCAGCGTTGAAGTCCAAAGAAGCACAGATACGCAGTATTTT

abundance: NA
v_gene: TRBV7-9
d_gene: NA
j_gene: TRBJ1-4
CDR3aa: CASSLMLGATNEKLFF
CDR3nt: TGTGCCAGCAGCTTAATGCTCGGGGCAACTAATGAAAAACTGTTTTTT

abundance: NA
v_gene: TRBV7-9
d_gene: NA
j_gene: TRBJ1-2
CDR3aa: CASSLQGYGYTF
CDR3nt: TGTGCCAGCAGCTTACAGGGCTATGGCTACACCTTC

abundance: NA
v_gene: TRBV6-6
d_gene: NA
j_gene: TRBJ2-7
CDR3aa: CASSQQRDFSYEQYF
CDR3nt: TGTGCCAGCAGTCAGCAAAGGGACTTCTCCTACGAGCAGTACTTC

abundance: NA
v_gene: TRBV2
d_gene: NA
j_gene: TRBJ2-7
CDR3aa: CASARRPYEQYF
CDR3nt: TGTGCCAGCGCCAGGAGACCCTACGAGCAGTACTTC

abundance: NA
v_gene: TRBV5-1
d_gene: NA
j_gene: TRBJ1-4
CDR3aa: CASSLNTANEKLFF
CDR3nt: TGCGCCAGCAGCTTAAACACGGCTAATGAAAAACTGTTTTTT

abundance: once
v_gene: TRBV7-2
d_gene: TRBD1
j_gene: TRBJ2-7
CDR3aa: CASSRGRQGTYEQYF
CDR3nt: TGTGCCAGCAGCCGGGGGCGACAGGGGACCTACGAGCAGTACTTC

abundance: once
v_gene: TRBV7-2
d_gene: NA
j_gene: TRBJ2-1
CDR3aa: CASSWVGLRPSGEQFF
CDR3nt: TGTGCCAGCAGCTGGGTCGGTCTGCGCCCCTCGGGTGAGCAGTTCTTC

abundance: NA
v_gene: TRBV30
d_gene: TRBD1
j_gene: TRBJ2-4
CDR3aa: CARRTTGSGIQYF
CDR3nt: TGTGCCCGGAGAACGACAGGGTCGGGCATTCAGTACTTC

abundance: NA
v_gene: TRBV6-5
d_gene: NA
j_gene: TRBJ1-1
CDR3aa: CASSYSSRRNTEAFF
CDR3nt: TGTGCCAGCAGTTACTCTTCCCGGCGGAACACTGAAGCTTTCTTT

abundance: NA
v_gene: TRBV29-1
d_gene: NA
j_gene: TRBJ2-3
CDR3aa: CSATDSWGSTDTQYF
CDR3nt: TGCAGCGCTACCGATAGTTGGGGGAGCACAGATACGCAGTATTTT

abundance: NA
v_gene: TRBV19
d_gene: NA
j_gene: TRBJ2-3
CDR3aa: CASSIADTQYF
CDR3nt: TGTGCCAGTAGTATCGCAGATACGCAGTATTTT

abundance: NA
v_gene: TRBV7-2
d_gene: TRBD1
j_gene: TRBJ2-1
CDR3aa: CASSSYRGLGQFF
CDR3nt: TGTGCCAGCAGCTCTTATAGGGGGCTTGGGCAGTTCTTC